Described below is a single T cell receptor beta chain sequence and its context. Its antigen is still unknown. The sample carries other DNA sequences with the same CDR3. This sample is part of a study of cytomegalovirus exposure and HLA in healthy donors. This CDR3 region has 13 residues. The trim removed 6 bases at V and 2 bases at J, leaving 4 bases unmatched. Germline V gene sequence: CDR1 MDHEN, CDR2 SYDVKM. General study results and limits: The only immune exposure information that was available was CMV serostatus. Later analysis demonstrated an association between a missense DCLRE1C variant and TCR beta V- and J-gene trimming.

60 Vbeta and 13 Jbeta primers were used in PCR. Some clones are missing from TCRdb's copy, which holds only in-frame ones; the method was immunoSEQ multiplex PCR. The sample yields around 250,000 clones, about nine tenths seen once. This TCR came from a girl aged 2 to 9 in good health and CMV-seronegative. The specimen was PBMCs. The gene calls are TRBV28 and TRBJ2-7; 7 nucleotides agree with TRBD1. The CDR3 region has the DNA TGTGCCAGCAGCTGGACAGGCGCCTACGAGCAGTACTTC. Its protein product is CASSWTGAYEQYF.